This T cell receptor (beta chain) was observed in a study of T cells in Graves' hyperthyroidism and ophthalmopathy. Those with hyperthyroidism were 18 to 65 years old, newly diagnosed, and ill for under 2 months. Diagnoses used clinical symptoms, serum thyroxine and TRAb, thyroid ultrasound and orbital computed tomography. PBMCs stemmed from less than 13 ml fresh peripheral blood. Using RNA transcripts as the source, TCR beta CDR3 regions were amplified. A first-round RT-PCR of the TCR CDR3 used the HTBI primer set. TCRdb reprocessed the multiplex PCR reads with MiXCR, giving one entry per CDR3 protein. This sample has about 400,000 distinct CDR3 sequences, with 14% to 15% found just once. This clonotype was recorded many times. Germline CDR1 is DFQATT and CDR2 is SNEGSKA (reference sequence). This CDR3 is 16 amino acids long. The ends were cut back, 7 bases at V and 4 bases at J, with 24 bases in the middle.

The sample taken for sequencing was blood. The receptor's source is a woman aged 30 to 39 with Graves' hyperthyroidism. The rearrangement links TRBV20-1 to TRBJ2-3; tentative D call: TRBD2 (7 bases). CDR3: CSVEMARGAGSDTQYF. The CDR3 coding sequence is TGCAGTGTCGAAATGGCCAGGGGAGCGGGATCAGATACGCAGTATTTT.